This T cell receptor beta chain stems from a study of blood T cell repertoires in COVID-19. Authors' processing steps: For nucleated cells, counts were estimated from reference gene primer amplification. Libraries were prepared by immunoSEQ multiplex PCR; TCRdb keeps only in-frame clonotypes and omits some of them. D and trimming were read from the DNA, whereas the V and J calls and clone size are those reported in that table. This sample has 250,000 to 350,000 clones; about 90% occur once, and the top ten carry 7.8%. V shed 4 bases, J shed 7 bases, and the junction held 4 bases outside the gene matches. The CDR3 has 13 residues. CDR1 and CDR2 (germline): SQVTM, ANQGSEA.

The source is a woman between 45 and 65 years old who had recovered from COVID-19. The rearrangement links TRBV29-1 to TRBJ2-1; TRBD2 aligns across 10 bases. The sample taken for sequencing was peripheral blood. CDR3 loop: CSVASGSLNEQFF. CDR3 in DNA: TGCAGCGTTGCTAGCGGGAGTTTAAATGAGCAGTTCTTC.